This T cell receptor (beta chain) appears in the sequencing data of a study of OX40 agonist ivuxolimab in advanced cancers. Study summary: Anti-PD-1, anti-PD-L1 or anti-CTLA-4 therapy given earlier was allowed, and 40% had some.

Study-wide points: The study found that CD8+ T cells averaged more expanded clones than CD4+. No antigen was identified for the clonally expanded peripheral T cells.

The ends were cut back, 0 bases at V and 7 bases at J, with 16 bases in the middle. This CDR3 has 16 amino acids. Looked up from germline, CDR1 is SGHAT and CDR2 is FQNNGV. The data were produced by immunoSEQ multiplex PCR, yet TCRdb's version contains in-frame clones alone and is incomplete. Counted here are approximately 40,000 clones, 80% occurring once; the ten biggest clones make up 4% to 5%. As regards this clone: No antigen is known for it.

This receptor was taken from an adult with an advanced solid tumor such as melanoma, head and neck, liver or kidney cancer. Sequenced material: CD4+ or CD8+ T cells sorted from blood, taken in a trial of the OX40 agonist ivuxolimab. J is TRBJ1-5 and V is TRBV11-2; D is possibly TRBD1 (5 bases). The CDR3 region has the DNA TGTGCCAGCAGCTTAGATTCAGGGACTACTCCCCAGCCCCAGCATTTT. The encoded protein is CASSLDSGTTPQPQHF.